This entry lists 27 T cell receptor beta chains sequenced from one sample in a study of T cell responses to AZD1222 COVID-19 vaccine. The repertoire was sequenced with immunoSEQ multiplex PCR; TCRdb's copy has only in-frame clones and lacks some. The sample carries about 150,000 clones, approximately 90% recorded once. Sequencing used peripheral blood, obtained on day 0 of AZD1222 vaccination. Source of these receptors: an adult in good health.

The CDR3 DNA reads TGTGCCAGCAGCGCCTTGACTAGCCCCCTCTACAATGAGCAGTTCTTC. Translation gives CASSALTSPLYNEQFF. V and J are TRBV9 and TRBJ2-1; 7 positions match TRBD2. Per the germline V gene, CDR1 is SGDLS and CDR2 is YYNGEE. The V gene end was trimmed by 3 bases and the J gene end by 3 bases; junction bases not matched to a gene: 9. This CDR3 spans 16 amino acids.

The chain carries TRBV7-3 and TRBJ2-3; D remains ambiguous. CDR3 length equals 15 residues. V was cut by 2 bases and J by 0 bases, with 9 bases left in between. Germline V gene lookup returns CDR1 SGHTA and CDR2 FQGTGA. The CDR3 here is CASSLAMSSTDTQYF. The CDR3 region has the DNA TGTGCCAGCAGCTTAGCCATGTCTAGCACAGATACGCAGTATTTT.

The CDR3 here is CASSLWSEAFF. The CDR3 region has the DNA TGTGCCAGCAGCTTATGGTCTGAAGCTTTCTTT. V and J are TRBV11-2 and TRBJ1-1; no definite D call. Germline lookup yields CDR1 SGHAT and CDR2 FQNNGV. The CDR3 loop spans 11 amino acids. Trimming shortened V by 2 bases and J by 6 bases, and 4 bases separated the two germline ends.

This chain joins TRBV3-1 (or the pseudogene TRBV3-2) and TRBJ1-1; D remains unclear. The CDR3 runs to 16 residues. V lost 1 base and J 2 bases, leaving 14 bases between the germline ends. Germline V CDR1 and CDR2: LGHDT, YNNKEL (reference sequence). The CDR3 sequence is CASSQGRSLTNTEAFF. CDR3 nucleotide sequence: TGTGCCAGCAGCCAAGGCCGGTCGCTTACCAACACTGAAGCTTTCTTT.

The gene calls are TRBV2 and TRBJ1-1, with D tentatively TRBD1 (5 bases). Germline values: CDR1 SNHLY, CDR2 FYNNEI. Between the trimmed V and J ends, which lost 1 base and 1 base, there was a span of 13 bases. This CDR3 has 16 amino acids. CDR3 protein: CASSEGRAGRNTEAFF. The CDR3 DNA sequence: TGTGCCAGCAGTGAAGGGCGGGCAGGGAGGAACACTGAAGCTTTCTTT.

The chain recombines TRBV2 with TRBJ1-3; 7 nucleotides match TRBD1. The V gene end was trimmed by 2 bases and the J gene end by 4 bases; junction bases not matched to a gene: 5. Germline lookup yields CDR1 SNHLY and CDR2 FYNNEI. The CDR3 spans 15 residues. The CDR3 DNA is TGTGCCAGCAGTGAAACAGGGGTTTCAGGAAACACCATATATTTT. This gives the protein CASSETGVSGNTIYF.

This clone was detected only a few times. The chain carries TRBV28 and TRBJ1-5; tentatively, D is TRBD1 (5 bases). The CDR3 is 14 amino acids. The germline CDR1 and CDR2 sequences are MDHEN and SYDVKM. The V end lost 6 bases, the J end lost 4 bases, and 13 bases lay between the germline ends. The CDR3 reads CASRDRQNNQPQHF. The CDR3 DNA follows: TGTGCCAGCAGGGACCGACAGAATAATCAGCCCCAGCATTTT.

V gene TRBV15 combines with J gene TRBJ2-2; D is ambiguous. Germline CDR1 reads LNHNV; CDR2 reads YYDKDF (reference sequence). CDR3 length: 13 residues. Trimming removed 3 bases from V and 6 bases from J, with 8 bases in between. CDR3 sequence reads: CATSSPDAGELFF. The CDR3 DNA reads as TGTGCCACCAGCAGTCCGGATGCCGGGGAGCTGTTTTTT.

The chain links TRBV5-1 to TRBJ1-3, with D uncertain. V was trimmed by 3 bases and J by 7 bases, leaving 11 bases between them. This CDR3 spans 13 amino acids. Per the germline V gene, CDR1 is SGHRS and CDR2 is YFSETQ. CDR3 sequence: CASSSGDGNTIYF. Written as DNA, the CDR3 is TGCGCCAGCAGCTCGGGCGACGGGAACACCATATATTTT.

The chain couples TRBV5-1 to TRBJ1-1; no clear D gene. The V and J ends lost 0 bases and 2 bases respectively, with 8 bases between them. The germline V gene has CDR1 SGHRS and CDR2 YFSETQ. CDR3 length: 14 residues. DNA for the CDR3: TGCGCCAGCAGCTTGGTGGGCGTTAACACTGAAGCTTTCTTT. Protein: CASSLVGVNTEAFF. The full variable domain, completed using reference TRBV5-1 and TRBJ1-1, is KAGVTQTPRYLIKTRGQQVTLSCSPISGHRSVSWYQQTPGQGLQFLFEYFSETQRNKGNFPGRFSGRQFSNSRSEMNVSTLELGDSALYLCASSLVGVNTEAFFGQGTRLTVV.

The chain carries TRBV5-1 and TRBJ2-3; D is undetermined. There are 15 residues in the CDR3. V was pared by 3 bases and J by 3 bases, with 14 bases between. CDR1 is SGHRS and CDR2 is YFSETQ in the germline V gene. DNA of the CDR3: TGCGCCAGCAGCTCCGTTTCCTTTGGGACAGATACGCAGTATTTT. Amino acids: CASSSVSFGTDTQYF.

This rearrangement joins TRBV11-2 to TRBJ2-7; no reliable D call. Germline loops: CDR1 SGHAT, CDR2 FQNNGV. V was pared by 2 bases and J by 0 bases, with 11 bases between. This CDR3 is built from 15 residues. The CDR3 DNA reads TGTGCCAGCAGCTTAACTGACAAGAGCTCCTACGAGCAGTACTTC. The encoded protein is CASSLTDKSSYEQYF.

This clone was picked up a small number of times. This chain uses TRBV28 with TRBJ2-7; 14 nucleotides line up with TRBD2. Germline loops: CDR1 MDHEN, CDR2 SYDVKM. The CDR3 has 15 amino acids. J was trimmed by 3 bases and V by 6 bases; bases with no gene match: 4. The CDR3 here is CASRKTSGRVYEQYF. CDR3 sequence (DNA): TGTGCCAGCAGAAAGACTAGCGGGAGGGTCTACGAGCAGTACTTC.

CDR3 DNA sequence: TGCAGCGTTTGGTTGAGCTCCTACGAGCAGTACTTC. This gives the protein CSVWLSSYEQYF. The chain combines TRBV29-1 with TRBJ2-7; D unresolved. V dropped 5 bases and J dropped 0 bases, with 8 bases sitting between them. CDR1 and CDR2 from the germline V gene are SQVTM and ANQGSEA. The CDR3 runs to 12 residues.

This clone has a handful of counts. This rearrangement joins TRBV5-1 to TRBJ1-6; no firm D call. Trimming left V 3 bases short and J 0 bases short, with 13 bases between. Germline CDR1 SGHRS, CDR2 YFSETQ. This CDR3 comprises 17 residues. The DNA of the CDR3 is TGCGCCAGCAGCTCGACACCCTCTAGCTCCTATAATTCACCCCTCCACTTT. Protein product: CASSSTPSSSYNSPLHF.

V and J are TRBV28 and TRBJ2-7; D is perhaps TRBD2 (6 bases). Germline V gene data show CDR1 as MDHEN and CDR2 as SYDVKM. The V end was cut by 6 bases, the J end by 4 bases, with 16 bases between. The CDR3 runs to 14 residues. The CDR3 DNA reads TGTGCCAGCAGCCTAACTACTAGCTCGTACGAGCAGTACTTC. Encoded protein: CASSLTTSSYEQYF.

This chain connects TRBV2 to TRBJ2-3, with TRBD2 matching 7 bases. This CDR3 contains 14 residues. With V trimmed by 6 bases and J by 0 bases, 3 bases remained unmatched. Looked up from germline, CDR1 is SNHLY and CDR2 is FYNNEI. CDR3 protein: CASRYSGSTDTQYF. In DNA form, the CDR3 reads TGTGCCAGCAGATATAGCGGGAGCACAGATACGCAGTATTTT.

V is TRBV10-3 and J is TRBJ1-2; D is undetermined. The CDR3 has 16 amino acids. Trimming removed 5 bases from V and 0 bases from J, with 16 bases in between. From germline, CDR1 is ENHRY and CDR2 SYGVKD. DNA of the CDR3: TGTGCCATCAGTCGCGGACTGACGGACTCTAACTATGGCTACACCTTC. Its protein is CAISRGLTDSNYGYTF.

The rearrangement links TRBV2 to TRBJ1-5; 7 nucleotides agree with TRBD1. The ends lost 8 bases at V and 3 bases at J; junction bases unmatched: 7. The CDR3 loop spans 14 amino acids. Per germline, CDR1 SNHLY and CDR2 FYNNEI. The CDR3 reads CASDTGQVNQPQHF. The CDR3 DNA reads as TGTGCCAGCGATACCGGACAGGTCAATCAGCCCCAGCATTTT.

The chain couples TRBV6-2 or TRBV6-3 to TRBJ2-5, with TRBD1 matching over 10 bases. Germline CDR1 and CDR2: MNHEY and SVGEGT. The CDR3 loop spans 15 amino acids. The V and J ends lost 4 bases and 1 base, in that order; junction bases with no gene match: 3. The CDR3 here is CASSSGQGPQETQYF. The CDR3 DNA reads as TGTGCCAGCAGTTCGGGACAGGGGCCCCAAGAGACCCAGTACTTC.

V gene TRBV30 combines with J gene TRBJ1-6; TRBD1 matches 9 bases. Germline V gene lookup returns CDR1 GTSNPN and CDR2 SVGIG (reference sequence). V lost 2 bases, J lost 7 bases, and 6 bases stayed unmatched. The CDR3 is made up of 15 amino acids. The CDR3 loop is CAWSPPGTGNSPLHF. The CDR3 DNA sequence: TGTGCCTGGAGTCCCCCCGGGACAGGGAATTCACCCCTCCACTTT. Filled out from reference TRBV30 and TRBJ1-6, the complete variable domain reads SQTIHQWPATLVQPVGSPLSLECTVEGTSNPNLYWYRQAAGRGLQLLFYSVGIGQISSEVPQNLSASRPQDRQFILSSKKLLLSDSGFYLCAWSPPGTGNSPLHFGNGTRLTVT.

Written as DNA, the CDR3 is TGCGCCAGCAGCTTTGGTGGTGGGCTCTCTGGGGCCAACGTCCTGACTTTC. This codes for CASSFGGGLSGANVLTF. This chain connects TRBV4-1 to TRBJ2-6; D ambiguous. Germline V gives CDR1 MGHRA, CDR2 YSYEKL. The CDR3 is 17 amino acids. Trimming stripped 5 bases from V and 0 bases from J, with 14 bases between.

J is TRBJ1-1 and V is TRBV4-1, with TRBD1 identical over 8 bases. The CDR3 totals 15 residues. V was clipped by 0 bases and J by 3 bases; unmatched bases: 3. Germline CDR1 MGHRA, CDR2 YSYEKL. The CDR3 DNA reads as TGCGCCAGCAGCCAAGAAGTGACAGGGGACACTGAAGCTTTCTTT. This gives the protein CASSQEVTGDTEAFF.

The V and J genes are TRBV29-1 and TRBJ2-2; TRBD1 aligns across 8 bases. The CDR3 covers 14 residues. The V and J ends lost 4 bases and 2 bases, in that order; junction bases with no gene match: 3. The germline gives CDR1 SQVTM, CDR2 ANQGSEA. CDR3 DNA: TGCAGCGTTGCAGGGGGCTATAACACCGGGGAGCTGTTTTTT. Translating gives CSVAGGYNTGELFF.

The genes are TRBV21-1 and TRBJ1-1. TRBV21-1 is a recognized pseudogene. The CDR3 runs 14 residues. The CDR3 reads CASSNWMGNTEAFF. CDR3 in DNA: TGTGCCAGCAGCAACTGGATGGGAAACACTGAAGCTTTCTTT.

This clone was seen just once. The CDR3 DNA reads TGTGCCAGCAGTCTGACTGCGCGGGAGGGCCTTCACGGGGAGCTGTTTTTT. Protein: CASSLTAREGLHGELFF. This chain connects TRBV28 to TRBJ2-2; 9 positions match TRBD2. Germline trimming cut 5 bases from V and 7 bases from J; bases unmatched to any gene: 14. Germline CDR1 is MDHEN and CDR2 is SYDVKM. This CDR3 has 17 amino acids.

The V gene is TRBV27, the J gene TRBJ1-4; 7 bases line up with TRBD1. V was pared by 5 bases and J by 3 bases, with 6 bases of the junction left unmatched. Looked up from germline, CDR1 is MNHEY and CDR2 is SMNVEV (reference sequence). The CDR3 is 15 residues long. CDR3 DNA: TGTGCCAGCAGTCGACAGGGACTAGCTAATGAAAAACTGTTTTTT. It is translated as CASSRQGLANEKLFF.